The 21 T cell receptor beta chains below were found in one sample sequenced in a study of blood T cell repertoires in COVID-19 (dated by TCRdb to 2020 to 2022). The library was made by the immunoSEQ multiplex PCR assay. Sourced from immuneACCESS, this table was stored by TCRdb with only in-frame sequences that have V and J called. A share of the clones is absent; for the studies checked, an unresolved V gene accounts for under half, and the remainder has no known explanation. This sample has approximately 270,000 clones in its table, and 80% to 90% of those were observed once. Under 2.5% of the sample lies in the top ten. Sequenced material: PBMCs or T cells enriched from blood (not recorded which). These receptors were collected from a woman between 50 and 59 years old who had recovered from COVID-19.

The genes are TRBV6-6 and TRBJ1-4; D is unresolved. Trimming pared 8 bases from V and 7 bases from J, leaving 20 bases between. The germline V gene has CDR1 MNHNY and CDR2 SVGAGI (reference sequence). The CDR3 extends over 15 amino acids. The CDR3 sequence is CASVLDPHYFEKLFF. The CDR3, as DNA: TGTGCCAGCGTTCTTGACCCTCACTACTTTGAAAAACTGTTTTTT.

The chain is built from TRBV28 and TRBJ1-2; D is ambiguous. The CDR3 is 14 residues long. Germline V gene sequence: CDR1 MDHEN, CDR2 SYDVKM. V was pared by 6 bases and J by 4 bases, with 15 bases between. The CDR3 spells CASSTPGRSYGYTF. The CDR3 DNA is TGTGCCAGCAGCACCCCGGGGAGGAGCTATGGCTACACCTTC.

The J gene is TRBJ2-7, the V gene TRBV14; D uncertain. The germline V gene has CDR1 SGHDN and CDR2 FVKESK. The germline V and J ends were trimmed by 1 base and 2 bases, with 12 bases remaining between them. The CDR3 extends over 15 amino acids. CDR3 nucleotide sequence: TGTGCCAGCAGCCAAGGGCTGACACCAACCTACGAGCAGTACTTC. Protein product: CASSQGLTPTYEQYF. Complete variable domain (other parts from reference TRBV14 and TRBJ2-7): EAGVTQFPSHSVIEKGQTVTLRCDPISGHDNLYWYRRVMGKEIKFLLHFVKESKQDESGMPNNRFLAERTGGTYSTLKVQPAELEDSGVYFCASSQGLTPTYEQYFGPGTRLTVT.

The CDR3 region is CASSMVTGTTEAFF. CDR3 nucleotide sequence: TGTGCCAGTAGTATGGTCACAGGGACGACTGAAGCTTTCTTT. The V and J genes are TRBV19 and TRBJ1-1; TRBD1 is a possible D gene (6 bases). Germline lookup yields CDR1 LNHDA and CDR2 SQIVND (reference sequence). The CDR3 is 14 residues long. Trimming left V 3 bases short and J 5 bases short, with 13 bases between.

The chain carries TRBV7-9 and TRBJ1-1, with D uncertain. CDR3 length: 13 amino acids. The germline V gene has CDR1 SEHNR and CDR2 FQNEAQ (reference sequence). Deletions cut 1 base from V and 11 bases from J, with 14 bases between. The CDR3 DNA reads TGTGCCAGCAGCTTAGTTCTAGGAGAGGTGGCTTTCTTT. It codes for CASSLVLGEVAFF.

In DNA, the CDR3 is TGTGCCAGCAGCCCTGGGGGGGCGGAGTCCTACAATGAGCAGTTCTTC. Amino acids: CASSPGGAESYNEQFF. The rearrangement joins TRBV7-8 to TRBJ2-1; TRBD2 is a possible D gene (7 bases). Per germline, CDR1 SGHVS and CDR2 FQNEAQ. CDR3 length: 16 amino acids. V was clipped by 5 bases and J by 1 base, with 15 bases between them. Drawing the rest from reference TRBV7-8 and TRBJ2-1, the complete variable domain is GAGVSQSPRYKVAKRGQDVALRCDPISGHVSLFWYQQALGQGPEFLTYFQNEAQLDKSGLPSDRFFAERPEGSVSTLKIQRTQQEDSAVYLCASSPGGAESYNEQFFGPGTRLTVL.

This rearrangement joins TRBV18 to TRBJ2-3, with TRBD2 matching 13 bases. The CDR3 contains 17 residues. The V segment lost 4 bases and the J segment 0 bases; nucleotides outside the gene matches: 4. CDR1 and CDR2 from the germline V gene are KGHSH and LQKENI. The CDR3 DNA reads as TGTGCCAGCTCACGGACTAGCGGGAGCCTGAGCACAGATACGCAGTATTTT. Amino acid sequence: CASSRTSGSLSTDTQYF. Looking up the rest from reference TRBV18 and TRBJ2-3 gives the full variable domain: NAGVMQNPRHLVRRRGQEARLRCSPMKGHSHVYWYRQLPEEGLKFMVYLQKENIIDESGMPKERFSAEFPKEGPSILRIQQVVRGDSAAYFCASSRTSGSLSTDTQYFGPGTRLTVL.

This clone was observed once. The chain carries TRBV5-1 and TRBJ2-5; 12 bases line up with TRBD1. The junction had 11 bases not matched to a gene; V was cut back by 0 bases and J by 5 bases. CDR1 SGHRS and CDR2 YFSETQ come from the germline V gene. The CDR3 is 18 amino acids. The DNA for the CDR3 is TGCGCCAGCAGCTTGGGACCTCCGGGACAGGGGGCTGGCGAGACCCAGTACTTC. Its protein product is CASSLGPPGQGAGETQYF.

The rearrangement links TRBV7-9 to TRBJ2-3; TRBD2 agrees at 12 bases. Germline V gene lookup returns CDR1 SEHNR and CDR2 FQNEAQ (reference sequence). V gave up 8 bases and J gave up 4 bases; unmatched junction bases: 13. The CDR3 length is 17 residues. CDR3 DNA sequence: TGTGCCAGCCGCCAAGCTAGCGGGAGGGCGGGGGCAGATACGCAGTATTTT. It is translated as CASRQASGRAGADTQYF.

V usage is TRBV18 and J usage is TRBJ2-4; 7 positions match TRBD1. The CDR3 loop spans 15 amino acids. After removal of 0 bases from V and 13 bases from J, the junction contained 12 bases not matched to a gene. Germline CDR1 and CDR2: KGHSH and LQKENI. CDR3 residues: CASSPPATRQGGQYF. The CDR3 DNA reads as TGTGCCAGCTCACCACCAGCCACACGACAGGGTGGACAGTACTTC. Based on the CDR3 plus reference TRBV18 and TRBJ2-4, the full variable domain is NAGVMQNPRHLVRRRGQEARLRCSPMKGHSHVYWYRQLPEEGLKFMVYLQKENIIDESGMPKERFSAEFPKEGPSILRIQQVVRGDSAAYFCASSPPATRQGGQYFGAGTRLSVL.

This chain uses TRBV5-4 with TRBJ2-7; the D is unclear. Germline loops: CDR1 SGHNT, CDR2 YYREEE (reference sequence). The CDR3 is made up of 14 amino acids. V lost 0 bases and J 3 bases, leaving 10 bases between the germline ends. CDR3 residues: CASSLATSYYEQYF. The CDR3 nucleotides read TGTGCCAGCAGCTTGGCGACAAGTTACTACGAGCAGTACTTC.

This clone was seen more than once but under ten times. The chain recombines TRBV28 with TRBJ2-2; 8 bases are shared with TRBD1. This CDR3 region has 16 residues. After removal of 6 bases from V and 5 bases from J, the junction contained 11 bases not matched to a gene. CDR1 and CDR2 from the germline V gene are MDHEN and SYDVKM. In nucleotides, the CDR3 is TGTGCCAGCAGCCCACAGACAGGGGAATGGACCGGGGAGCTGTTTTTT. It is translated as CASSPQTGEWTGELFF.

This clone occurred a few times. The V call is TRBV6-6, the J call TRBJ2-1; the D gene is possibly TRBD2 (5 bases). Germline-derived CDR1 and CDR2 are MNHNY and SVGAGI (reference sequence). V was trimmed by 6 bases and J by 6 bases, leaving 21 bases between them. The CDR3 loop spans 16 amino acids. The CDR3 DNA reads TGTGCCAGCAGCATTTATTCAGGCGGGCCGCCCAATGAGCAGTTCTTC. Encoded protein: CASSIYSGGPPNEQFF.

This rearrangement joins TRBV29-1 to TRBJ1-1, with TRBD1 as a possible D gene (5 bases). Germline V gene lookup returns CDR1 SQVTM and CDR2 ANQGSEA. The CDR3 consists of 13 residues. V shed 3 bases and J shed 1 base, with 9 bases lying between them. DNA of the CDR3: TGCAGCGTTGATAGCGGGGGGAACACTGAAGCTTTCTTT. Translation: CSVDSGGNTEAFF.

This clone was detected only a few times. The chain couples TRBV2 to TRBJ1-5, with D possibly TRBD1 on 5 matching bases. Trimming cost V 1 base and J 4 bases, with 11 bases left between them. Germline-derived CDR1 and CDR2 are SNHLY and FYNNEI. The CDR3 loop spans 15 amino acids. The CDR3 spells CASSEVGLPNQPQHF. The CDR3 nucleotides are TGTGCCAGCAGTGAAGTGGGACTGCCAAATCAGCCCCAGCATTTT.

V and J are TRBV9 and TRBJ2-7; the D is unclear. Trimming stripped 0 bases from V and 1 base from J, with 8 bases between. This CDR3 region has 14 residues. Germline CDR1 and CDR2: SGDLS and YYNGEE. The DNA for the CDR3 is TGTGCCAGCAGCGTAGTCGGCGGATCCTACGAGCAGTACTTC. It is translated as CASSVVGGSYEQYF. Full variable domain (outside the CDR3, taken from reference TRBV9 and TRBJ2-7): DSGVTQTPKHLITATGQRVTLRCSPRSGDLSVYWYQQSLDQGLQFLIQYYNGEERAKGNILERFSAQQFPDLHSELNLSSLELGDSALYFCASSVVGGSYEQYFGPGTRLTVT.

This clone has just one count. The CDR3 reads CASSYQGGTEAFF. The CDR3 DNA follows: TGTGCCAGCAGTTATCAGGGGGGCACTGAAGCTTTCTTT. The rearrangement joins TRBV6-5 to TRBJ1-1; 7 bases map to TRBD1. The CDR3 sequence is 13 residues long. Per germline, CDR1 MNHEY and CDR2 SVGAGI. Trimming removed 3 bases from V and 4 bases from J; junction bases left unmatched: 2.

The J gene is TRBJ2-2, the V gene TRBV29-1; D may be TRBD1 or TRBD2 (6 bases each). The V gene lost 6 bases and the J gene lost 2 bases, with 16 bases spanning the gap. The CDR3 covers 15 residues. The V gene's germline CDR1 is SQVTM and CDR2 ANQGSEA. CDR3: CSVGGTQINTGELFF. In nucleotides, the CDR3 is TGCAGCGTGGGCGGGACACAGATTAACACCGGGGAGCTGTTTTTT.

CDR3 sequence reads: CASSLQGADQPQHF. CDR3 DNA: TGCGCCAGCAGCTTGCAGGGGGCGGATCAGCCCCAGCATTTT. The chain recombines TRBV5-1 with TRBJ1-5; 8 bases agree with TRBD1. Germline V gene lookup returns CDR1 SGHRS and CDR2 YFSETQ. The CDR3 has 14 residues. The V and J ends lost 1 base and 5 bases, in that order; junction bases with no gene match: 2.

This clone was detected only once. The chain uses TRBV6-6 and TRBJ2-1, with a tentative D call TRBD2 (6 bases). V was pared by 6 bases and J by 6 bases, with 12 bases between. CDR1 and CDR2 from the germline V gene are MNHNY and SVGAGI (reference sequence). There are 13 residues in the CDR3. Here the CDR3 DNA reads TGTGCCAGCAGCCAAGGGACTCTCAATGAGCAGTTCTTC. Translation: CASSQGTLNEQFF.

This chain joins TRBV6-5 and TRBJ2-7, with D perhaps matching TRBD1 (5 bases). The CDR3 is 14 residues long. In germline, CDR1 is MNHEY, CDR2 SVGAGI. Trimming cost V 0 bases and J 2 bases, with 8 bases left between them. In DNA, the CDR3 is TGTGCCAGCAGTTACTCCGGCAGGGCCTACGAGCAGTACTTC. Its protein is CASSYSGRAYEQYF.